What follows are 29 T cell receptor beta chains derived from one specimen sequenced in a study of T-cell memory formation after mild COVID-19 (dated by TCRdb to the early 2020s). Library preparation used 5' RACE. TCRdb lists the instrument as Illumina NovaSeq 6000. TCRdb took the public reads, trimmed them with fastp at Q25, ran MiXCR for clone calling and kept in-frame beta chains. Each record represents a unique CDR3 protein, reported with the most common genes and DNA among its rows. Across this sample there are about 350,000 distinct CDR3 sequences, with 12% to 15% seen only once. The ten largest clones capture 22% of the sample. What was sequenced was PBMCs or a T cell subset sorted from them (not recorded which). Receptor source: a young man who had mild COVID-19 (a few samples of this study predate the infection). The sample titles of this study are shuffled in the database, so cell type and time point are left out; the donor was told from shared clones.

Only a few counts were recorded for this clonotype. V is TRBV25-1 and J is TRBJ2-3; TRBD1 matches at 12 bases. CDR1 and CDR2 (germline): MGHDK, SYGVNS. This CDR3 has 20 amino acids. With V trimmed by 4 bases and J by 4 bases, 18 bases remained unmatched. CDR3 DNA: TGTGCCAGCAGTGGCCGGGACAGGGGGCGTGGGAGACAATCGGCAGATACGCAGTATTTT. Translating it yields CASSGRDRGRGRQSADTQYF.

Turning to this clonotype: One end of the junction does not line up with germline, which may come from a read error. The CDR3 region has the DNA TGTGCCACCTTCCAGGGTGGATTCTACGCGCAGTACTTC. Residues: CATFQGGFYAQYF. This sequence joins TRBV24-1 and TRBJ2-7; tentatively, D is TRBD1 (5 bases). Germline CDR1 and CDR2: KGHDR and SFDVKD. The CDR3 runs to 13 residues.

The rearrangement uses TRBV7-9 and TRBJ1-3, with D maybe TRBD1 (5 bases). V shed 7 bases and J shed 2 bases, with 15 bases lying between them. The CDR3 sequence is 15 residues long. The germline V gene encodes CDR1 SEHNR and CDR2 FQNEAQ (reference sequence). CDR3 in amino acids: CASTGTAVPGNTIYF. CDR3 coding DNA: TGTGCCAGCACCGGGACGGCGGTACCTGGAAACACCATATATTTT.

This clonotype has a handful of counts. J is TRBJ1-6 and V is TRBV6-5; TRBD1 matches at 8 bases. V was pared by 6 bases and J by 4 bases, with 8 bases of the junction left unmatched. This CDR3 is built from 16 residues. CDR1 and CDR2 (germline): MNHEY, SVGAGI. The CDR3 protein is CASREQGELYNSPLHF. The CDR3 DNA sequence: TGTGCCAGCAGAGAACAGGGGGAATTGTATAATTCACCCCTCCACTTT.

This clonotype was picked up many times. V is TRBV5-1 and J is TRBJ2-2; D is uncertain. V was cut by 1 base and J by 5 bases, with 15 bases left in between. This CDR3 spans 16 amino acids. Germline-derived CDR1 and CDR2 are SGHRS and YFSETQ. The CDR3 here is CASSLISSESTGELFF. The CDR3 nucleotides are TGCGCCAGCAGCTTGATCAGTTCCGAAAGTACCGGGGAGCTGTTTTTT. Full variable domain (missing parts from reference TRBV5-1 and TRBJ2-2): KAGVTQTPRYLIKTRGQQVTLSCSPISGHRSVSWYQQTPGQGLQFLFEYFSETQRNKGNFPGRFSGRQFSNSRSEMNVSTLELGDSALYLCASSLISSESTGELFFGEGSRLTVL.

There are a few counts of this clonotype. The J gene is TRBJ2-7, the V gene TRBV4-1; TRBD2 agrees at 14 bases. The germline V gene encodes CDR1 MGHRA and CDR2 YSYEKL. The CDR3 is made up of 16 amino acids. V shed 3 bases, J shed 2 bases, and the junction held 3 bases outside the gene matches. CDR3 sequence: CASSHVTSGGAYEQYF. In DNA form, the CDR3 reads TGCGCCAGCAGCCATGTGACTAGCGGGGGGGCCTACGAGCAGTACTTC.

The chain links TRBV6-5 to TRBJ2-3, with 7 bases identical to TRBD1. V was clipped by 0 bases and J by 5 bases; unmatched bases: 5. The CDR3 is made up of 15 amino acids. Germline V gene lookup returns CDR1 MNHEY and CDR2 SVGAGI. Here the CDR3 reads CASSYSITGVDTQYF. In DNA, the CDR3 is TGTGCCAGCAGTTACTCGATTACAGGGGTAGATACGCAGTATTTT.

The CDR3 DNA follows: TGTGCCAGCTCACCAGCGGGGGGGTCAGATACGCAGTATTTT. It translates to CASSPAGGSDTQYF. The chain is built from TRBV18 and TRBJ2-3; TRBD2 aligns across 9 bases. V shed 2 bases and J 4 bases; nucleotides not matched to a gene: 1. The germline V gene has CDR1 KGHSH and CDR2 LQKENI. The CDR3 length is 14 residues.

The chain combines TRBV9 with TRBJ1-2; D is possibly TRBD1 (6 bases). The CDR3 extends over 12 amino acids. The germline V and J ends were trimmed by 3 bases and 8 bases, with 11 bases remaining between them. The germline CDR1 and CDR2 sequences are SGDLS and YYNGEE. CDR3 coding DNA: TGTGCCAGCAGCGACTACAGGGACGGCTACACCTTC. Its translation is CASSDYRDGYTF. The variable domain in full, with the rest retrieved from reference TRBV9 and TRBJ1-2, is DSGVTQTPKHLITATGQRVTLRCSPRSGDLSVYWYQQSLDQGLQFLIQYYNGEERAKGNILERFSAQQFPDLHSELNLSSLELGDSALYFCASSDYRDGYTFGSGTRLTVV.

This clonotype was seen only a few times. This chain links TRBV5-1 with TRBJ2-5, with D possibly matching TRBD2 (5 bases). Deletions cut 4 bases from V and 5 bases from J, with 15 bases between. The CDR3 length is 14 residues. Germline CDR1 and CDR2: SGHRS and YFSETQ. CDR3 in DNA: TGCGCCAGCAGCCCGCTCACTAGTGGCGAGACCCAGTACTTC. This gives the protein CASSPLTSGETQYF.

The sample holds many counts of this clonotype. The chain couples TRBV7-2 to TRBJ2-2; no definite D call. Per germline, CDR1 SGHTA and CDR2 FQGNSA. V lost 3 bases and J lost 4, with 0 bases in between. The CDR3 sequence is 11 residues long. The CDR3 loop reads CASSFTGELFF. The CDR3 DNA reads as TGTGCCAGCAGCTTCACCGGGGAGCTGTTTTTT.

J is TRBJ2-3 and V is TRBV6-5; no reliable D call. There are 15 residues in the CDR3. V dropped 8 bases and J dropped 2 bases, with 17 bases sitting between them. Looked up from germline, CDR1 is MNHEY and CDR2 is SVGAGI. CDR3 sequence (DNA): TGTGCCAGCTCTAAGATGCAGGAGACCACAGATACGCAGTATTTT. It yields the protein CASSKMQETTDTQYF.

The chain recombines TRBV7-9 with TRBJ1-1, with D tentatively TRBD1 (5 bases). The length of the CDR3 is 17 residues. Germline values: CDR1 SEHNR, CDR2 FQNEAQ (reference sequence). Trimming stripped 6 bases from V and 7 bases from J, with 27 bases between. The CDR3 DNA reads as TGTGCCAGCAGGCTGAGGGGCCAGAGGCGTACGAGGGTTGAAGCTTTCTTT. Residues: CASRLRGQRRTRVEAFF.

This clonotype was picked up a small number of times. The chain is built from TRBV20-1 and TRBJ2-5; the D gene could be TRBD1 or TRBD2 (5 bases each). The CDR3 is 13 amino acids. Trimming left V 0 bases short and J 4 bases short, with 9 bases between. CDR1 DFQATT and CDR2 SNEGSKA come from the germline V gene (reference sequence). CDR3 in DNA: TGCAGTGCTAGAGACGCCGGGGCAGAGACCCAGTACTTC. Its translation is CSARDAGAETQYF.

J is TRBJ2-5 and V is TRBV7-2; 9 bases line up with TRBD1. V lost 6 bases and J lost 4; bases outside the gene matches: 9. The CDR3 runs 15 residues. From germline, CDR1 is SGHTA and CDR2 FQGNSA. CDR3 region: CASSRQGDPRETQYF. CDR3 in DNA: TGTGCCAGCAGTCGACAGGGGGACCCCAGAGAGACCCAGTACTTC.

The J gene is TRBJ2-1, the V gene TRBV29-1; TRBD1 might be the D (6 bases). Trimming shortened V by 4 bases and J by 15 bases, and 19 bases separated the two germline ends. From germline, CDR1 is SQVTM and CDR2 ANQGSEA. CDR3 length: 12 amino acids. The CDR3 DNA follows: TGCAGCGTTGTTCGGAATCCAGGGGCACGGTTCTTC. It yields the protein CSVVRNPGARFF.

This clonotype was seen a handful of times. The chain has TRBV5-1 and TRBJ2-6; D is perhaps TRBD1 or TRBD2 (5 bases each). V was pared by 0 bases and J by 3 bases, with 13 bases between. CDR1 SGHRS and CDR2 YFSETQ come from the germline V gene. This CDR3 is built from 17 residues. In nucleotides, the CDR3 is TGCGCCAGCAGCTTGGCCGGGAAGGGGCTTGGGGCCAACGTCCTGACTTTC. Amino acid sequence: CASSLAGKGLGANVLTF. The full variable domain, in which reference TRBV5-1 and TRBJ2-6 provide the parts outside the CDR3, is KAGVTQTPRYLIKTRGQQVTLSCSPISGHRSVSWYQQTPGQGLQFLFEYFSETQRNKGNFPGRFSGRQFSNSRSEMNVSTLELGDSALYLCASSLAGKGLGANVLTFGAGSRLTVL.

This clonotype was recorded a few times. V gene TRBV6-6 combines with J gene TRBJ2-1, with 10 bases that match TRBD2. Trimming removed 5 bases from V and 4 bases from J; junction bases left unmatched: 8. Germline V lookup: CDR1 MNHNY, CDR2 SVGAGI (reference sequence). The CDR3 runs to 16 residues. This CDR3 reads CASSRTLAGEYNEQFF. DNA for the CDR3: TGTGCCAGCAGTCGGACCCTAGCGGGGGAGTACAATGAGCAGTTCTTC.

For this clonotype: This may stem from a read error, because a much larger clone lies one nucleotide away. The rearrangement joins TRBV7-8 to TRBJ2-3, with D possibly matching TRBD2 (5 bases). The CDR3 has 12 residues. Germline assignment: CDR1 SGHVS and CDR2 FQNEAQ. The CDR3 bases are TGTGCCAGCAGCCTCGGACGGGATACGCAGTGTTTT. As protein: CASSLGRDTQCF.

The chain joins TRBV4-3 to TRBJ2-3; perhaps TRBD1 as D (6 bases). In germline, CDR1 is LGHNA, CDR2 YSLEER. This CDR3 comprises 13 residues. The ends were cut back, 1 base at V and 6 bases at J, with 8 bases in the middle. The CDR3 sequence: CASSQVQGDTQYF. The CDR3 nucleotides are TGCGCCAGCAGCCAAGTTCAGGGGGATACGCAGTATTTT.

The chain carries TRBV7-3 and TRBJ2-1; 8 bases are a match to TRBD2. The J segment lost 8 bases and the V segment lost 2 bases, leaving 5 bases of the junction unmatched. The length of the CDR3 is 14 residues. The germline CDR1 and CDR2 sequences are SGHTA and FQGTGA. CDR3 residues: CASSLRGGWDEQFF. In DNA form, the CDR3 reads TGTGCCAGCAGCTTACGCGGGGGGTGGGATGAGCAGTTCTTC.

The V gene is TRBV4-3, the J gene TRBJ1-5; tentatively, D is TRBD1 (5 bases). Germline V gene lookup returns CDR1 LGHNA and CDR2 YSLEER. With 0 bases removed from V and 4 bases from J, the gap between germline ends came to 10 bases. This CDR3 region has 15 residues. The CDR3 nucleotides read TGCGCCAGCAGCCAAGATGGGGCAGGGAATCAGCCCCAGCATTTT. This codes for CASSQDGAGNQPQHF.

The sample holds a few counts of this clonotype. This rearrangement joins TRBV4-1 to TRBJ2-1; D not certain. V lost 0 bases and J lost 3, with 12 bases in between. CDR3 length: 16 residues. Germline V lookup: CDR1 MGHRA, CDR2 YSYEKL. The CDR3 sequence is CASSQDPSASYNEQFF. CDR3 coding DNA: TGCGCCAGCAGCCAAGACCCGTCCGCCAGCTACAATGAGCAGTTCTTC.

In its sample, this clonotype was seen a few times. This rearrangement joins TRBV4-1 to TRBJ2-1; D is perhaps TRBD1 (6 bases). Trimming took off 2 bases at V and 0 bases at J, with 14 bases between the two ends. Germline V gene data show CDR1 as MGHRA and CDR2 as YSYEKL. The CDR3 runs to 17 residues. The CDR3 DNA reads TGCGCCAGCAGCCAAACCCGAGGGGGTAGCTCCTACAATGAGCAGTTCTTC. Protein product: CASSQTRGGSSYNEQFF.

This clonotype was observed a few times. The chain links TRBV5-5 to TRBJ2-4; 10 nucleotides agree with TRBD2. CDR3 length: 14 residues. Germline CDR1 reads SGHKS; CDR2 reads YYEKEE (reference sequence). The J segment lost 10 bases and the V segment lost 2 bases, leaving 6 bases of the junction unmatched. The CDR3 here is CASSFSGGARIQYF. CDR3 nucleotide sequence: TGTGCCAGCAGCTTCAGCGGGGGGGCCCGGATTCAGTACTTC.

The V gene is TRBV6-5, the J gene TRBJ1-2; 9 nucleotides align to TRBD1. Trimming removed 5 bases from V and 4 bases from J; junction bases left unmatched: 8. The CDR3 is 15 residues long. In germline, CDR1 is MNHEY, CDR2 SVGAGI. CDR3 bases: TGTGCCAGCAGTCAACAGACAGGGGGTCGCTATGGCTACACCTTC. Protein: CASSQQTGGRYGYTF.

This clonotype has ten or more counts. In DNA, the CDR3 is TGTGCCAGCAGCGTGGGAACCTACGGGACAGCCTCTAGTAACACTGAAGCTTTCTTT. It specifies CASSVGTYGTASSNTEAFF. V gene TRBV9 combines with J gene TRBJ1-1, with TRBD1 identical over 7 bases. V lost 2 bases and J lost 2; bases outside the gene matches: 18. Germline V lookup: CDR1 SGDLS, CDR2 YYNGEE. CDR3 length: 19 amino acids.

The chain links TRBV19 to TRBJ1-1; D not resolved. This CDR3 is built from 13 residues. The germline CDR1 and CDR2 sequences are LNHDA and SQIVND (reference sequence). V shed 4 bases and J shed 5 bases, with 11 bases lying between them. CDR3 protein: CASSTFLWTEAFF. The CDR3 region has the DNA TGTGCCAGTAGTACCTTTTTATGGACTGAAGCTTTCTTT.

This chain links TRBV20-1 with TRBJ1-2; tentative D call: TRBD1 (6 bases). The CDR3 loop spans 14 amino acids. V shed 4 bases and J shed 6 bases, with 18 bases lying between them. The germline CDR1 and CDR2 sequences are DFQATT and SNEGSKA (reference sequence). CDR3 DNA: TGCAGTGCTATCGCCTGGGGGCTAAGGGATGGCTACACCTTC. Translated, it gives CSAIAWGLRDGYTF.